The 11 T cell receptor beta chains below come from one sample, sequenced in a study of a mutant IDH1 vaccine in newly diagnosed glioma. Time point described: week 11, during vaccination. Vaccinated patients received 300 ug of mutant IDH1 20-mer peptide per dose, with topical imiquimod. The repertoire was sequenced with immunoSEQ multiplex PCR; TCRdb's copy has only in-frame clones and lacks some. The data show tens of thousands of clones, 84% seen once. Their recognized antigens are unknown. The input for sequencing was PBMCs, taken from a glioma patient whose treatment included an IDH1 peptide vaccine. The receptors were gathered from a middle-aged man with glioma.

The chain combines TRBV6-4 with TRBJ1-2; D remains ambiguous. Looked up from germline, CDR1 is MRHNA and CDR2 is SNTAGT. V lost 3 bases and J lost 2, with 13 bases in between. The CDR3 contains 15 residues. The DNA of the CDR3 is TGTGCCAGCAGTGAAACGAGGGCAGGCAACTATGGCTACACCTTC. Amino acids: CASSETRAGNYGYTF.

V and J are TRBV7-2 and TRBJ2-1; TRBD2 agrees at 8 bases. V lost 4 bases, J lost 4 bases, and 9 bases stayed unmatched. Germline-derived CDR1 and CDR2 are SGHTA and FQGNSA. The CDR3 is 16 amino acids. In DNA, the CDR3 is TGTGCCAGCAGCTCAATAGCGGGAACAACTTACAATGAGCAGTTCTTC. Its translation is CASSSIAGTTYNEQFF.

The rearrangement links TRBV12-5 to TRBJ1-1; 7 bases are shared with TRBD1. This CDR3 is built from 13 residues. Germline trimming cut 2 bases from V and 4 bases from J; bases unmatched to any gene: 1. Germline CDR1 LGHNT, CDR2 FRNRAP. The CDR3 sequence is CASGLNRGTEAFF. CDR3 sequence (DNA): TGTGCTAGTGGTTTGAACAGGGGCACTGAAGCTTTCTTT.

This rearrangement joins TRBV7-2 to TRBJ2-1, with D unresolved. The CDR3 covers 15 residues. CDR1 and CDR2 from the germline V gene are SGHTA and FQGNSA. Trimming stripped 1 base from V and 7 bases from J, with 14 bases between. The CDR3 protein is CASSLGPLRPNEQFF. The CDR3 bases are TGTGCCAGCAGCTTAGGACCGTTAAGACCGAATGAGCAGTTCTTC.

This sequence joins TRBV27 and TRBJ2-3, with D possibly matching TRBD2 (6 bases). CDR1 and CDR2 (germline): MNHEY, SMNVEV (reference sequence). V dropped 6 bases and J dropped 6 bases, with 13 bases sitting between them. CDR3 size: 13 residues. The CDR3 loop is CASRVGTGDTQYF. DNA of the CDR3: TGTGCCAGCAGAGTCGGGACTGGGGATACGCAGTATTTT.

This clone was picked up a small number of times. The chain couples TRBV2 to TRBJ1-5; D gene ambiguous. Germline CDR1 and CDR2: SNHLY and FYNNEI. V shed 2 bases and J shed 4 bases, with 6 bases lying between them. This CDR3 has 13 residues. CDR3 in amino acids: CASSERSNQPQHF. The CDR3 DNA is TGTGCCAGCAGTGAACGGTCTAATCAGCCCCAGCATTTT.

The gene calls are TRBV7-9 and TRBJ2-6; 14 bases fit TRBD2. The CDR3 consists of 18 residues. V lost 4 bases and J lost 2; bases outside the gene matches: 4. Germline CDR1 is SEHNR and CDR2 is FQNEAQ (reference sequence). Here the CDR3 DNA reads TGTGCCAGCAGCTCTCCGGGACTAGCGGGAGCTGGGGCCAACGTCCTGACTTTC. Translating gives CASSSPGLAGAGANVLTF.

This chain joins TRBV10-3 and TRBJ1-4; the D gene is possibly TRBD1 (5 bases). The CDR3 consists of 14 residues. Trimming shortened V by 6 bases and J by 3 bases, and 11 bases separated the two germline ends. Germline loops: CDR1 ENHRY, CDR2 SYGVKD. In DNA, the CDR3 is TGTGCCATCAGCTCAGGGCTACCTAATGAAAAACTGTTTTTT. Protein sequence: CAISSGLPNEKLFF.

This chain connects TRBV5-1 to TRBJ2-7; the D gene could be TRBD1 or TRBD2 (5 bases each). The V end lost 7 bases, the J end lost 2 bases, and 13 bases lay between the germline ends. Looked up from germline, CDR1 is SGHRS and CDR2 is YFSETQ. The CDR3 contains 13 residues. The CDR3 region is CASRRDLTYEQYF. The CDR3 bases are TGCGCCAGCCGCCGGGACCTAACCTACGAGCAGTACTTC.

CDR3 sequence: CASSETGKAFF. The CDR3 DNA is TGTGCCAGCAGTGAGACAGGGAAAGCTTTCTTT. This chain uses TRBV2 with TRBJ1-1; TRBD1 matches at 7 bases. The CDR3 consists of 11 residues. The germline gives CDR1 SNHLY, CDR2 FYNNEI. V lost 3 bases and J lost 9; bases outside the gene matches: 1. Full variable domain (remainder filled in from reference TRBV2 and TRBJ1-1): EPEVTQTPSHQVTQMGQEVILRCVPISNHLYFYWYRQILGQKVEFLVSFYNNEISEKSEIFDDQFSVERPDGSNFTLKIRSTKLEDSAMYFCASSETGKAFFGQGTRLTVV.

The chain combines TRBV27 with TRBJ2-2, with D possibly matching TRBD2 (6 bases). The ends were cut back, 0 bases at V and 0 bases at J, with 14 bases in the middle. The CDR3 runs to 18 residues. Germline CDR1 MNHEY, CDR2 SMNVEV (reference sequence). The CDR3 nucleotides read TGTGCCAGCAGTTTATCGATCTGGAGGGGCTCGAACACCGGGGAGCTGTTTTTT. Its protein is CASSLSIWRGSNTGELFF.